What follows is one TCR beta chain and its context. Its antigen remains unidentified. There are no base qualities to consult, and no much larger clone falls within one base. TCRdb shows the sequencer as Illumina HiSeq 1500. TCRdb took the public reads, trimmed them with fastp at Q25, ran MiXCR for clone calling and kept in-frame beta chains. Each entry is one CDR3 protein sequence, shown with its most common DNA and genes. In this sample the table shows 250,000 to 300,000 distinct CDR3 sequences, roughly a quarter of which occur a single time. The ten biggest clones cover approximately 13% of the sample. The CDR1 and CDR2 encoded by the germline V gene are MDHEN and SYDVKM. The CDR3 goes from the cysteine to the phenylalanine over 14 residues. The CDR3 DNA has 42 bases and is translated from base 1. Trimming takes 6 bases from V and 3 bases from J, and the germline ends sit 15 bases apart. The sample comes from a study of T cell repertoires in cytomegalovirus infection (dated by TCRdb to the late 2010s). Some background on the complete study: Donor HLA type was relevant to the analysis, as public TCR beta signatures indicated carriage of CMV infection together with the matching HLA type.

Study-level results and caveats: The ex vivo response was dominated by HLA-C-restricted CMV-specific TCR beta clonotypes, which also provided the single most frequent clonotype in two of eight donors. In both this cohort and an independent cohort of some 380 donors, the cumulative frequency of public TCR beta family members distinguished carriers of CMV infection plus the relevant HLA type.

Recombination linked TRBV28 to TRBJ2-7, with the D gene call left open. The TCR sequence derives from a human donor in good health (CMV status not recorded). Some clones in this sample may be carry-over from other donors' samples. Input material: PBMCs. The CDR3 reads CASRDRTQNYEQYF. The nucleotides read TGTGCCAGCAGAGATCGGACCCAAAACTACGAGCAGTACTTC.